This is a list of T cell receptor beta chains from one sample in a study of identical twins. TCRdb re-called the 5' RACE reads with MiXCR, one entry per CDR3 protein. The sample holds about 220,000 distinct CDR3 sequences, 7.5% seen once. These data were likewise used in another study, on yellow fever vaccine responses in identical twins.

Input material: memory (CD45RO+) T cells sorted from blood. The receptors come from a young woman in good health. Both conserved end residues are part of each CDR3. A D gene is named only where the DNA matches it firmly. Clone size is not always given. Where it is, it says once, few, many or a class for expanded clones.

TGTGCCAGCAGCTTAGGGGGGAGGCTAGCGTCCTACGAGCAGTACTTC,CASSLGGRLASYEQYF,TRBV7-8,few,TRBJ2-7,NA
TGTGCCAGCAGCCAAGGGTTTGTAGAGACCCAGTACTTC,CASSQGFVETQYF,TRBV7-6,NA,TRBJ2-5,NA
TGCGCCAGCTTGAGGGGCCCCCAAGGGGGCGGAATGAACACTGAAGCTTTCTTT,CASLRGPQGGGMNTEAFF,TRBV5-1,many,TRBJ1-1,TRBD1
TGTGCCAGCAGCCAAGATGGGACACCGCAGGAGACCCAGTACTTC,CASSQDGTPQETQYF,TRBV3-1,many,TRBJ2-5,NA
TGTGCCAGCTCACCACGGTCTAGTGGGGAGCAGTTCTTC,CASSPRSSGEQFF,TRBV18,NA,TRBJ2-1,NA
TGCAGCGTTGAAACGGGGATGGGGGGCTACACCTTC,CSVETGMGGYTF,TRBV29-1,many,TRBJ1-2,NA
TGCGCCAGCAGCTTGGGCAGGGGAGGTGAGACCCAGTACTTC,CASSLGRGGETQYF,TRBV5-1,NA,TRBJ2-5,NA
TGTGCCAGCAGCGTAGCCCAGGGTGGAGGGGAGCTGTTTTTT,CASSVAQGGGELFF,TRBV9,few,TRBJ2-2,NA
TGCAGCGTTGTCCCCGGGACAGGGGCCTACGAGCAGTACTTC,CSVVPGTGAYEQYF,TRBV29-1,many,TRBJ2-7,TRBD1
TGTGCCACCAGCAGAGATACAGATACGCAGTATTTT,CATSRDTDTQYF,TRBV15,many,TRBJ2-3,NA
TGTGCCAGCAGTGAGTGGCCGAGCTCTAATGAGCAGTTCTTC,CASSEWPSSNEQFF,TRBV2,many,TRBJ2-1,NA
TGCAGTGCTAGAGATTCCGTAGGGTATGGCTACACCTTC,CSARDSVGYGYTF,TRBV20-1,many,TRBJ1-2,NA
TGTGCCACCAGCACCCAGCGGGAGGTCAATGAGCAGTTCTTC,CATSTQREVNEQFF,TRBV15,many,TRBJ2-1,TRBD2
TGTGCCACCAGCAGAGATGGGGATAAGGGTTCCTTCTTC,CATSRDGDKGSFF,TRBV15,many,TRBJ2-1,NA
TGCGCCAGCAGCGGCGACAGCAGCTCTGGGGCCAACGTCCTGACTTTC,CASSGDSSSGANVLTF,TRBV5-1,few,TRBJ2-6,NA
TGCGCCAGCAGCCCAGGACTAGCGCACACAGATACGCAGTATTTT,CASSPGLAHTDTQYF,TRBV5-1,many,TRBJ2-3,TRBD2
TGTGCCAGCAGCCAAGTAGGGCGGCTGGAGACCCAGTACTTC,CASSQVGRLETQYF,TRBV3-1,few,TRBJ2-5,NA
TGCAGTGCTAGAGTAACAGGGGCGACAGATACGCAGTATTTT,CSARVTGATDTQYF,TRBV20-1,few,TRBJ2-3,TRBD1
TGCGCCAGCAGCCAACGGGGGGGCCTAGCCAAAAACATTCAGTACTTC,CASSQRGGLAKNIQYF,TRBV4-3,few,TRBJ2-4,TRBD2
TGTGCCAGCAGTTTCACCCCAAACACCGGGGAGCTGTTTTTT,CASSFTPNTGELFF,TRBV6-5,NA,TRBJ2-2,NA
TGTGCCACCAGCGCCACAAACAGGGGCTCTGGGGCCAACGTCCTGACTTTC,CATSATNRGSGANVLTF,TRBV15,few,TRBJ2-6,TRBD1
TGTGCCAGCAGCTTTAAAGGAACTGAAGCTTTCTTT,CASSFKGTEAFF,TRBV11-1,NA,TRBJ1-1,NA
TGTGCCAGCAGGCTCGGGGGGAGCTCCTACGAGCAGTACTTC,CASRLGGSSYEQYF,TRBV28,NA,TRBJ2-7,TRBD2
TGTGCCAGCAGCCGAACTAGCGGGAGGGCAGGGGCAGATACGCAGTATTTT,CASSRTSGRAGADTQYF,TRBV3-1,few,TRBJ2-3,TRBD2
TGCGCCAGCAGTGAGTCTCGGAGCGGGTACGAGCAGTACTTC,CASSESRSGYEQYF,TRBV10-1,NA,TRBJ2-7,NA
TGTGCCAGCAGCTTAGTGGGGGCGGGCTCCTACAATGAGCAGTTCTTC,CASSLVGAGSYNEQFF,TRBV7-2,many,TRBJ2-1,NA
TGTGCCAGCTCAGCGGTCGCCACGGGCACAGATACGCAGTATTTT,CASSAVATGTDTQYF,TRBV18,NA,TRBJ2-3,NA
TGTGCCAGCAGGAAGGCCGGGGCTAGCGGCGAGCAGTACTTC,CASRKAGASGEQYF,TRBV6-2/TRBV6-3,NA,TRBJ2-7,TRBD2
TGTGCCAGCAGCCCAGGCGAGGGACTAGCGAATGAGCAGTTCTTC,CASSPGEGLANEQFF,TRBV7-9,many,TRBJ2-1,TRBD2
TGTGCCAGCATGATAGGGGGCAATTCACCCCTCCACTTT,CASMIGGNSPLHF,TRBV7-9,many,TRBJ1-6,TRBD1
TGTGCCAGCCGTCGGGACAGGGGTTCTGGGGCCAACGTCCTGACTTTC,CASRRDRGSGANVLTF,TRBV12-3/TRBV12-4,many,TRBJ2-6,TRBD1
TGTGCCAGCAGTACCGGACAGGGAATAGCAGATACGCAGTATTTT,CASSTGQGIADTQYF,TRBV6-2/TRBV6-3,many,TRBJ2-3,TRBD1
TGTGCCAGCAGTGAACTGCGGAATTCACCCCTCCACTTT,CASSELRNSPLHF,TRBV25-1,NA,TRBJ1-6,NA
TGTGCCAGCAGTTACTCGAGAGGTAGAGCCTACGAGCAGTACTTC,CASSYSRGRAYEQYF,TRBV6-2/TRBV6-3,NA,TRBJ2-7,NA
TGCAGTGCTAGTCTACAGGGGAGGGTAGATACGCAGTATTTT,CSASLQGRVDTQYF,TRBV20-1,few,TRBJ2-3,NA
TGCAGTGCTAGAGATAGAGCTAGCGGGCGCCCCTTCTACGAGCAGTACTTC,CSARDRASGRPFYEQYF,TRBV20-1,many,TRBJ2-7,TRBD2
TGTGCCAGCAGCCAAGTCCCCCCCGTGACCCCTCACAATGAGCAGTTCTTC,CASSQVPPVTPHNEQFF,TRBV14,many,TRBJ2-1,NA
TGTGCCAGCAGTGCTAGGACTAGCGGCGTCTCGCTGGGGGAGACCCGGTACTTC,CASSARTSGVSLGETRYF,TRBV2,few,TRBJ2-5,TRBD2
TGCGCCAGCAGCTTGCTCTCCTATAATTCACCCCTCCACTTT,CASSLLSYNSPLHF,TRBV5-1,NA,TRBJ1-6,NA
TGTGCCAGCAGCTTAATGCGGGGGGAGCAGTTCTTC,CASSLMRGEQFF,TRBV11-1,many,TRBJ2-1,TRBD2
TGTGCCAGCAGCCTAGCGGGAGGGGGCAACACCGGGGAGCTGTTTTTT,CASSLAGGGNTGELFF,TRBV12-3/TRBV12-4,many,TRBJ2-2,TRBD2
TGTGCCAGCGCAACAGGGTTCTTGGAGACCCAGTACTTC,CASATGFLETQYF,TRBV5-6,NA,TRBJ2-5,NA
TGTGCCAGCAGTGAAGCCGGGACAGCTCTTAACTATGGCTACACCTTC,CASSEAGTALNYGYTF,TRBV25-1,many,TRBJ1-2,TRBD1
TGTGCCAGCAGCGACTCCGGGACAGGGGGCTTCCTGCTAGCCAAAAACATTCAGTACTTC,CASSDSGTGGFLLAKNIQYF,TRBV11-2,NA,TRBJ2-4,TRBD1
TGTGCCAGCAGCTTGGGGACTAGCGAGACCGGGGAGCAGTTCTTC,CASSLGTSETGEQFF,TRBV7-8,NA,TRBJ2-1,TRBD2
TGTGCCAGCAGCTTAGTGGGGACTAGCGGGAGTCTGAGGCACGAGCAGTACTTC,CASSLVGTSGSLRHEQYF,TRBV11-2,many,TRBJ2-7,TRBD2
TGTGCCAGCAGCTTAGCCCCTGCGGGAGGGGCAGATACGCAGTATTTT,CASSLAPAGGADTQYF,TRBV7-6,NA,TRBJ2-3,TRBD2
TGTGCCAGCAGTGTCCGGGACAGGGGGTTTGGAAACACCATATATTTT,CASSVRDRGFGNTIYF,TRBV2,many,TRBJ1-3,TRBD1
TGTGCCAGCAGCTTAGTGGGGACTAGCGGGGAGAATGAGCAGTTCTTC,CASSLVGTSGENEQFF,TRBV7-2,NA,TRBJ2-1,TRBD2
TGTGCCAGCAGAAAAGGGGCAGGCACCGGGGAGCTGTTTTTT,CASRKGAGTGELFF,TRBV27,few,TRBJ2-2,NA
TGCAGCGTTGAGCGGGTAACGGAGACCCAGTACTTC,CSVERVTETQYF,TRBV29-1,many,TRBJ2-5,NA